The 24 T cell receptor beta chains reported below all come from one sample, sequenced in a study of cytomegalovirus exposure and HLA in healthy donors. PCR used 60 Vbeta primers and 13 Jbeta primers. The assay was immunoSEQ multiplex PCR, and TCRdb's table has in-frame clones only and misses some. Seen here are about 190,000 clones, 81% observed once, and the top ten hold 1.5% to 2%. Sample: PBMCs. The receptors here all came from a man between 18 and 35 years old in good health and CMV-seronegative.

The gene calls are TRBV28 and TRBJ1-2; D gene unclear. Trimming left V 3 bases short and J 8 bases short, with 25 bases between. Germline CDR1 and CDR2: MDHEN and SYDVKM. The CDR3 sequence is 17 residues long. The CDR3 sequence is CASSFRYFSGNRRGYTF. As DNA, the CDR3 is TGTGCCAGCAGTTTTCGGTACTTCTCCGGGAACCGCCGCGGCTACACCTTC.

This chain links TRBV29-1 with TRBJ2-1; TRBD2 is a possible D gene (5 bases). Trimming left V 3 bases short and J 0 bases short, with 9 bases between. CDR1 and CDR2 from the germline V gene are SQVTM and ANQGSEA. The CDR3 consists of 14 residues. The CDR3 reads CSVDIAFSYNEQFF. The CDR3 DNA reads TGCAGCGTTGATATAGCGTTCTCCTACAATGAGCAGTTCTTC.

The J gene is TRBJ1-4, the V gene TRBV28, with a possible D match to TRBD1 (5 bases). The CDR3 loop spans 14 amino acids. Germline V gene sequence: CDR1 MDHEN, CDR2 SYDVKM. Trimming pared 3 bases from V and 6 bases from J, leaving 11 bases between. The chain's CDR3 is CASSFGGVHEKLFF. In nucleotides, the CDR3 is TGTGCCAGCAGTTTTGGGGGGGTGCATGAAAAACTGTTTTTT.

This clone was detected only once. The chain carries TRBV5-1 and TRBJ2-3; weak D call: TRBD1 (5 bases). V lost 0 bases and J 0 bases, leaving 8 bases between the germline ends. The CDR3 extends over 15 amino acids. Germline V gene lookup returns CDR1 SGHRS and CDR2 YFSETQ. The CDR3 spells CASSLDRSSTDTQYF. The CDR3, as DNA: TGCGCCAGCAGCTTGGACAGGTCTAGCACAGATACGCAGTATTTT.

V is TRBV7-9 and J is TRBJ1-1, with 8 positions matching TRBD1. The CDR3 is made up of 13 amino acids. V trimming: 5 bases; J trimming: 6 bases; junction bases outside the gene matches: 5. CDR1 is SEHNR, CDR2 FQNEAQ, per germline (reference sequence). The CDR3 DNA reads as TGTGCCAGCAGCCTGCAGGGGGCAGCTGAAGCTTTCTTT. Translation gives CASSLQGAAEAFF.

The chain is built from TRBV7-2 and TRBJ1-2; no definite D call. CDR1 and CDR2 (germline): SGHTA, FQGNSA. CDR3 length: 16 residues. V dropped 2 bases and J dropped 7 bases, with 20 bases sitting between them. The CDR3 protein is CASSLTPGSGEGGYTF. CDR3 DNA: TGTGCCAGCAGCTTAACGCCTGGGTCTGGGGAGGGTGGCTACACCTTC.

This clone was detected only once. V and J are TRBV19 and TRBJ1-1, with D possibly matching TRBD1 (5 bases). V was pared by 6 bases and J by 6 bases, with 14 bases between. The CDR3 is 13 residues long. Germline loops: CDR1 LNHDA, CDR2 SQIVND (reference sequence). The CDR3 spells CASSGGSRAEAFF. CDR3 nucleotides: TGTGCCAGTAGCGGGGGGTCGCGGGCTGAAGCTTTCTTT.

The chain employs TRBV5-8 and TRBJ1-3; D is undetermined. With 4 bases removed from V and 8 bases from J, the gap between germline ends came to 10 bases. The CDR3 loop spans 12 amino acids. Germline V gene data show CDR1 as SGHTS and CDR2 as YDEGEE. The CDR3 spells CASSLSADTIYF. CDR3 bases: TGTGCCAGCAGCCTGTCGGCGGACACCATATATTTT.

CDR3 sequence: CASSLAGAHEQFF. The DNA of the CDR3 is TGTGCCAGCAGCTTAGCGGGAGCGCATGAGCAGTTCTTC. The chain joins TRBV6-5 to TRBJ2-1, with 9 bases matching TRBD2. Germline V lookup: CDR1 MNHEY, CDR2 SVGAGI. This CDR3 contains 13 residues. Losses at the gene ends were 6 bases for V and 8 bases for J; bases not matched to a gene: 5.

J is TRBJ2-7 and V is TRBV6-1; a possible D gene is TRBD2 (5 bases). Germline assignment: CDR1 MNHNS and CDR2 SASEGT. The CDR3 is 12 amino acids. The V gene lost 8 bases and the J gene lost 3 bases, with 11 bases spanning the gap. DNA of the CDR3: TGTGCCAGCTCGGGATTTCACTACGAGCAGTACTTC. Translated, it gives CASSGFHYEQYF.

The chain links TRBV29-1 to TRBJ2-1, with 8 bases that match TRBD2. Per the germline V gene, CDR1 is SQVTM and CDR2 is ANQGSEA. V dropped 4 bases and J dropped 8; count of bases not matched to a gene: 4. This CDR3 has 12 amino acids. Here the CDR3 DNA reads TGCAGCGTTGCGGGACTAGGATATGAGCAGTTCTTC. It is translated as CSVAGLGYEQFF.

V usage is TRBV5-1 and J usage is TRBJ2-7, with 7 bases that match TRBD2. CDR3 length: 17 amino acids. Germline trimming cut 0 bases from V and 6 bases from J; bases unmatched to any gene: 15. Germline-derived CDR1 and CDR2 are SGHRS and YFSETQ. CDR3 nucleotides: TGCGCCAGCAGCTTGGCCCCAGGACTAGACACTCAGTTCGAGCAGTACTTC. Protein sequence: CASSLAPGLDTQFEQYF.

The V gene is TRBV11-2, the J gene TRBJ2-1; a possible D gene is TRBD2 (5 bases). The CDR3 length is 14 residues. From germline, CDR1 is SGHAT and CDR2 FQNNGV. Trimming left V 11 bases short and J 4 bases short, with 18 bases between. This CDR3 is CACAFVGAYNEQFF. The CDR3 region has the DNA TGTGCCTGTGCTTTCGTGGGAGCTTACAATGAGCAGTTCTTC.

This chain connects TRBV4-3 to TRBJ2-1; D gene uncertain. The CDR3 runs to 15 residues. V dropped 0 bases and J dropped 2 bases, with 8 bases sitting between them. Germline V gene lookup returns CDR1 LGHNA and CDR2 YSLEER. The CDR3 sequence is CASSQEHSPYNEQFF. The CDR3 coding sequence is TGCGCCAGCAGCCAAGAGCACAGCCCCTACAATGAGCAGTTCTTC.

CDR3 DNA: TGTGCCAGCAGTGACGGACAGAGAACCTACGAGCAGTACTTC. Its translation: CASSDGQRTYEQYF. The chain has TRBV2 and TRBJ2-7, with D maybe TRBD1 (6 bases). This CDR3 spans 14 amino acids. Germline assignment: CDR1 SNHLY and CDR2 FYNNEI. Trimming removed 3 bases at V and 2 bases at J, with 11 bases between.

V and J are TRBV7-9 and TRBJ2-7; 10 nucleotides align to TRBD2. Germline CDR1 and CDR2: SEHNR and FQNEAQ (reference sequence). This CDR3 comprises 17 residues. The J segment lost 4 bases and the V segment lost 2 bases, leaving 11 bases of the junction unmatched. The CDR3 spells CASSLLGGASGSYEQYF. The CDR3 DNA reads TGTGCCAGCAGCTTATTGGGCGGGGCTAGCGGGAGTTACGAGCAGTACTTC.

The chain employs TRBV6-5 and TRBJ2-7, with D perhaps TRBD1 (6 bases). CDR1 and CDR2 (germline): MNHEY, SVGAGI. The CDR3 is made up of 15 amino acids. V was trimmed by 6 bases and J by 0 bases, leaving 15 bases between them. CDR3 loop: CASSLTGPISYEQYF. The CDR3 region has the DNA TGTGCCAGCAGCCTAACAGGGCCGATCTCCTACGAGCAGTACTTC.

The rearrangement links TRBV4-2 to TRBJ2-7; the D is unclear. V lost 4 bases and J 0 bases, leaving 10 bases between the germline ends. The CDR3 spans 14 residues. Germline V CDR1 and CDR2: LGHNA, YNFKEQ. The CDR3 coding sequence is TGTGCCAGCAGCCTCGACTCGAGCTCCTACGAGCAGTACTTC. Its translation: CASSLDSSSYEQYF.

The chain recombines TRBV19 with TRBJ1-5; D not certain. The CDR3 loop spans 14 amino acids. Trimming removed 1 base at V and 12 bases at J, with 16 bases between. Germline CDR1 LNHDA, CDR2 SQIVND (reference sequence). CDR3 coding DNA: TGTGCCAGTAGTATAGTCGGTGCATCTCGGGTCCAGCATTTT. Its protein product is CASSIVGASRVQHF.

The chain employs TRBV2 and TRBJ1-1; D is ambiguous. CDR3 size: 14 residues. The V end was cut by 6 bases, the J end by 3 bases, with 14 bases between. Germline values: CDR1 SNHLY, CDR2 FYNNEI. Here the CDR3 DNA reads TGTGCCAGCAGGGCGGGCCTTGAGGACACTGAAGCTTTCTTT. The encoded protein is CASRAGLEDTEAFF.

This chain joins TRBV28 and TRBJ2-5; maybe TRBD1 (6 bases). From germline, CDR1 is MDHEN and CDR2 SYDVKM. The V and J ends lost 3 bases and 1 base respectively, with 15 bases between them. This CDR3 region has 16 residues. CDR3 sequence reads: CASSLFDRTPQETQYF. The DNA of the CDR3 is TGTGCCAGCAGTTTGTTTGACAGGACACCCCAAGAGACCCAGTACTTC.

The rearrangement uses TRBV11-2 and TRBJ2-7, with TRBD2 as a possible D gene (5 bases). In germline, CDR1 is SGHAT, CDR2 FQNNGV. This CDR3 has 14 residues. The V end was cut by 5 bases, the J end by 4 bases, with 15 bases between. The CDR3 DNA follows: TGTGCCAGCAGCCGTACTTCTGAGGGATACGAGCAGTACTTC. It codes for CASSRTSEGYEQYF.

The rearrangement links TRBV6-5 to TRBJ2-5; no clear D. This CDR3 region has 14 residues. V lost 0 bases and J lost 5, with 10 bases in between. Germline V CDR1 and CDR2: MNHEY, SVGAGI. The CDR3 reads CASSYSFRKETQYF. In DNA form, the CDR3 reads TGTGCCAGCAGTTACTCGTTCAGGAAGGAGACCCAGTACTTC.

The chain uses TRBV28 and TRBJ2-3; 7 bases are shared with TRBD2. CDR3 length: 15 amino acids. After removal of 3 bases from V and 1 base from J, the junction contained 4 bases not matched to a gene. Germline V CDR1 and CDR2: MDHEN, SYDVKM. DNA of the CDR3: TGTGCCAGCAGTTTGCGGGAGCGGGGCACAGATACGCAGTATTTT. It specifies CASSLRERGTDTQYF.